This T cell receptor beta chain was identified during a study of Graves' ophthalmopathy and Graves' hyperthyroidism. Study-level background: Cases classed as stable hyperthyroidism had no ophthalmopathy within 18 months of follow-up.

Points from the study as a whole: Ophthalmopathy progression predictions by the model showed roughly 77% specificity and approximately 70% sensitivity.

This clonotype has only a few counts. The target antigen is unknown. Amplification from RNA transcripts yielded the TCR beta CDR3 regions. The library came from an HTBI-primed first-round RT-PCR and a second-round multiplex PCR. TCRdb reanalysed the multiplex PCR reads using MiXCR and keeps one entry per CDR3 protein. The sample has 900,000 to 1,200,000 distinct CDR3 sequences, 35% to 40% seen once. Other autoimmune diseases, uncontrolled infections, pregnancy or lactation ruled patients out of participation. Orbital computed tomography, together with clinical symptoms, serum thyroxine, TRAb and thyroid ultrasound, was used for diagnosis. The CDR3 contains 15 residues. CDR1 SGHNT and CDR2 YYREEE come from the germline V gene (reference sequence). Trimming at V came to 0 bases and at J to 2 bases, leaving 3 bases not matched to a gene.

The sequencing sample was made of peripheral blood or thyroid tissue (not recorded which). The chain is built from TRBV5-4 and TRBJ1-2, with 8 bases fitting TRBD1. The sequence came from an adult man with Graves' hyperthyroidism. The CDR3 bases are TGTGCCAGCAGCTTGGCCCGGACAGGGAACTATGGCTACACCTTC. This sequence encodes CASSLARTGNYGYTF. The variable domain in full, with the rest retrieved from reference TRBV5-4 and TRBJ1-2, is ETGVTQSPTHLIKTRGQQVTLRCSSQSGHNTVSWYQQALGQGPQFIFQYYREEENGRGNFPPRFSGLQFPNYSSELNVNALELDDSALYLCASSLARTGNYGYTFGSGTRLTVV.